This T cell receptor beta chain was captured in a study of blood T cells in healthy people across ages. Study-wide background: About one barcoded beta molecule per two T cells was the capture yield of template switching.

Primers used in a second PCR of about 6 to 11 cycles were a sample-barcoded 5' primer and a J-beta primer mix. TCRdb itself ran the 5' RACE reads through MiXCR, one entry per CDR3 protein. The data contain about 800,000 distinct CDR3 sequences, nearly 60% of them singletons. The germline V gene has CDR1 DFQATT and CDR2 SNEGSKA (reference sequence). The V end was cut by 5 bases, the J end by 0 bases, with 20 bases between. The CDR3 is 17 amino acids. Peripheral blood was drawn, approximately 9.7 milliliters per donor. Per sample, a minimum of 7 million PBMCs were isolated. The chain employs TRBV20-1 and TRBJ2-1; TRBD2 might be the D (6 bases). The specimen sequenced was blood. The clonotype comes from a man aged 25 to 45 in good health. Here the CDR3 reads CSARGRGTADSYNEQFF. CDR3 sequence (DNA): TGCAGTGCTCGAGGGCGCGGGACTGCGGACTCCTACAATGAGCAGTTCTTC.